This T cell receptor (beta chain) was retrieved from a study of tumor and adjacent non-tumor tissue in lung cancer. Overall study findings and caveats: Patients with more diverse tumor TCRs had worse survival. TCR diversity was significantly greater in tumor than normal lung tissue. Tumor repertoires had a smaller top 100 clone share than normal lung.

About this clonotype itself: What it binds is not known. The junction departs from the called germline gene at one end, perhaps through a read error.

RNA was extracted from bulk tissue without any cell sorting. The normal lung tissue was taken more than 3 cm from the tumor edge. CDR1 is MNHEY and CDR2 is SVGEGT in the germline V gene. The CDR3 spans 15 residues. Three rounds of nested PCR, following a modified ARM-PCR protocol, produced the TCRbeta library. A single record per CDR3 protein comes from TCRdb applying MiXCR to the multiplex PCR reads. This table has 70,000 to 90,000 distinct CDR3 sequences, roughly 80% appearing once. Sequencing was performed on distant non-tumor lung tissue. The chain has TRBV6-2 or TRBV6-3 and TRBJ2-7; 7 bases match TRBD2. The receptor comes from a man between 60 and 75 years old with non-small cell lung cancer. The CDR3 here is CVSSRLASGTYEQYF. The CDR3 region has the DNA TGTGTCAGCAGCCGGCTGGCTAGCGGAACTTACGAGCAGTACTTC.